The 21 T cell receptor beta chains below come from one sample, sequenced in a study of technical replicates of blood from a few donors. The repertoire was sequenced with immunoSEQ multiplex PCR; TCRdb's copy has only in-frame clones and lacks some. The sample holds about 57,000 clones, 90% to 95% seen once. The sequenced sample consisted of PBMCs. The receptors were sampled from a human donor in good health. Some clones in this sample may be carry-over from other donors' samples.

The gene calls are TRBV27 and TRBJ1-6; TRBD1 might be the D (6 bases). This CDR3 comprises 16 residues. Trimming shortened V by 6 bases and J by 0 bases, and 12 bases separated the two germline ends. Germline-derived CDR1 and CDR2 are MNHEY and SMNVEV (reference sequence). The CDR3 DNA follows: TGTGCCAGCAGGATACAGGGCCTCTCCTATAATTCACCCCTCCACTTT. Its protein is CASRIQGLSYNSPLHF.

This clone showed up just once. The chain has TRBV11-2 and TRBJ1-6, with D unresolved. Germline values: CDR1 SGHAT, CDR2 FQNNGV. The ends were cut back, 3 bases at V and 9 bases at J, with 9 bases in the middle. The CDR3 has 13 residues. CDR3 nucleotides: TGTGCCAGCAGCTTTGACTACCGTTCACCCCTCCACTTT. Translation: CASSFDYRSPLHF. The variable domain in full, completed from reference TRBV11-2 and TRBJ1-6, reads EAGVAQSPRYKIIEKRQSVAFWCNPISGHATLYWYQQILGQGPKLLIQFQNNGVVDDSQLPKDRFSAERLKGVDSTLKIQPAKLEDSAVYLCASSFDYRSPLHFGNGTRLTVT.

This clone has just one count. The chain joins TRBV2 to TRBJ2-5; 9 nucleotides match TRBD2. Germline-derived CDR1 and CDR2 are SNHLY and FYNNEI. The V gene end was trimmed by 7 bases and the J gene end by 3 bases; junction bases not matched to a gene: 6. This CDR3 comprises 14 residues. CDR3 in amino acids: CASKSRGGKETQYF. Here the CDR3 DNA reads TGTGCCAGCAAATCGCGGGGGGGGAAAGAGACCCAGTACTTC.

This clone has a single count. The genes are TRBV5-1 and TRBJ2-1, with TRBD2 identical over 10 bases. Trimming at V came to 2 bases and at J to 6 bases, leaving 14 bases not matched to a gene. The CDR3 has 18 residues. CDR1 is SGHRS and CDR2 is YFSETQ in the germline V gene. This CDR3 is CASSFLPLSSGSGNEQFF. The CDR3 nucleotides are TGCGCCAGCAGCTTCCTACCCCTGTCTAGCGGGAGTGGCAATGAGCAGTTCTTC.

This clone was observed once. CDR3 loop: CAWAERNEQFF. Written as DNA, the CDR3 is TGTGCCTGGGCTGAGAGGAATGAGCAGTTCTTC. This chain links TRBV30 with TRBJ2-1, with D uncertain. The germline V gene encodes CDR1 GTSNPN and CDR2 SVGIG (reference sequence). The ends were cut back, 5 bases at V and 7 bases at J, with 9 bases in the middle. This CDR3 has 11 amino acids.

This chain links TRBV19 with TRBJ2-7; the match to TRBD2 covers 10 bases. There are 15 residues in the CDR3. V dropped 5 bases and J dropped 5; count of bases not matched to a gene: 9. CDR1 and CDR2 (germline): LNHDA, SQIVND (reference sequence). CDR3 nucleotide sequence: TGTGCCAGTAGTGGTAGCGGGAGGCTCCGCGACGAGCAGTACTTC. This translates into CASSGSGRLRDEQYF. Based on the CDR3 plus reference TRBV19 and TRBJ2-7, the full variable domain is DGGITQSPKYLFRKEGQNVTLSCEQNLNHDAMYWYRQDPGQGLRLIYYSQIVNDFQKGDIAEGYSVSREKKESFPLTVTSAQKNPTAFYLCASSGSGRLRDEQYFGPGTRLTVT.

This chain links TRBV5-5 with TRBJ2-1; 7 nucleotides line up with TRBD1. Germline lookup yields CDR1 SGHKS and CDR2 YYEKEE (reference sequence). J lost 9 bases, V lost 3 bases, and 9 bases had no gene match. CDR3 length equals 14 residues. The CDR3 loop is CASSWDRTKAEQFF. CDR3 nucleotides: TGTGCCAGCAGCTGGGACAGAACAAAGGCTGAGCAGTTCTTC.

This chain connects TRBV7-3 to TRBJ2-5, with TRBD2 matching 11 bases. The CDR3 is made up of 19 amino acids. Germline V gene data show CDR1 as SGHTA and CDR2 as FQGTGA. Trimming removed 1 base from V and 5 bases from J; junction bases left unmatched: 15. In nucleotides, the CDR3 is TGTGCCAGCAGCTTAATGAATGTTGGTAGCGGGGGGGCAGGCGAGACCCAGTACTTC. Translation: CASSLMNVGSGGAGETQYF. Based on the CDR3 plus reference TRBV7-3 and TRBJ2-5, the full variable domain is GAGVSQTPSNKVTEKGKYVELRCDPISGHTALYWYRQSLGQGPEFLIYFQGTGAADDSGLPNDRFFAVRPEGSVSTLKIQRTERGDSAVYLCASSLMNVGSGGAGETQYFGPGTRLLVL.

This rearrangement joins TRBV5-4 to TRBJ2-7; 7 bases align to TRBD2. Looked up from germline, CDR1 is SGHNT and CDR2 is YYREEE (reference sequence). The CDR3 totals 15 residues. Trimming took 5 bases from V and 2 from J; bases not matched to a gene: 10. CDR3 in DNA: TGTGCCAGCAGTGTGGTAGGGAGCGGGACCTACGAGCAGTACTTC. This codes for CASSVVGSGTYEQYF.

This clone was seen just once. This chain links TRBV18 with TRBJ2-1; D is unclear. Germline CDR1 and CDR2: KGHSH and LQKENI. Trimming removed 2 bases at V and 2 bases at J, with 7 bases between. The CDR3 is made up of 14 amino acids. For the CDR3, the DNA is TGTGCCAGCTCACCAGCGACTGCCTACAATGAGCAGTTCTTC. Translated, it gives CASSPATAYNEQFF.

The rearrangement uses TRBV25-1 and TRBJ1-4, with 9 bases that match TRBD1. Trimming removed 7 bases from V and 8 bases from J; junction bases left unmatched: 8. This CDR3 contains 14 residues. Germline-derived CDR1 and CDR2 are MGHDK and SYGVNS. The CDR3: CASIDDRGAEKLFF. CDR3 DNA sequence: TGTGCCAGCATCGACGACAGGGGGGCAGAAAAACTGTTTTTT.

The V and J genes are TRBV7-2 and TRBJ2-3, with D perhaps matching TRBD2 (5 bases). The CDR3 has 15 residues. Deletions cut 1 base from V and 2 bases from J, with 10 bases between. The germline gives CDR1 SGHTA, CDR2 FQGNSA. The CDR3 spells CASSLGGLNTDTQYF. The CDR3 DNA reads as TGTGCCAGCAGCTTAGGAGGGCTCAACACAGATACGCAGTATTTT.

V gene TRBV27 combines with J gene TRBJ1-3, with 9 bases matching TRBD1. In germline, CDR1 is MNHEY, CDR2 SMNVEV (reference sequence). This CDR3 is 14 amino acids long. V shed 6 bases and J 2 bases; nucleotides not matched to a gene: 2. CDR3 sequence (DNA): TGTGCCAGCAGGCGACAGGGGGCTGGAAACACCATATATTTT. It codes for CASRRQGAGNTIYF.

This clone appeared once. Here the CDR3 reads CASSVGGGLAYEQYF. As DNA, the CDR3 is TGTGCCAGCAGCGTAGGGGGAGGGCTGGCCTACGAGCAGTACTTC. The chain links TRBV9 to TRBJ2-7, with 7 positions matching TRBD2. The CDR3 spans 15 residues. Germline-derived CDR1 and CDR2 are SGDLS and YYNGEE. V lost 0 bases to trimming and J lost 2 bases; unmatched junction nucleotides: 5.

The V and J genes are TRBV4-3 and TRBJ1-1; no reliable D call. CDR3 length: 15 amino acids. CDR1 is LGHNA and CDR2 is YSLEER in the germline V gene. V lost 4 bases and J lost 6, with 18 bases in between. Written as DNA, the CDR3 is TGCGCCAGCAGCCGTTCCGGAGGCAGCTTCGCTGAAGCTTTCTTT. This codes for CASSRSGGSFAEAFF.

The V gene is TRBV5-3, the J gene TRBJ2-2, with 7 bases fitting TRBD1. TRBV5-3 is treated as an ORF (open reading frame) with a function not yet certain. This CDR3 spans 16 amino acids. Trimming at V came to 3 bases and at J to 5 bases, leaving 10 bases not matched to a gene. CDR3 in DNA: TGTGCCAGAAGCTCAACGTCCCGGGACAGAACCGGGGAGCTGTTTTTT. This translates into CARSSTSRDRTGELFF.

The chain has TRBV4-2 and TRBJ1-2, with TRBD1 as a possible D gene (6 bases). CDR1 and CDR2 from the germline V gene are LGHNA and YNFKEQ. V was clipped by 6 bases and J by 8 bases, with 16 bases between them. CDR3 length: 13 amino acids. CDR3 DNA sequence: TGTGCCAGCAGTCGGACAGATACTCCCGGCTACACCTTC. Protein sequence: CASSRTDTPGYTF.

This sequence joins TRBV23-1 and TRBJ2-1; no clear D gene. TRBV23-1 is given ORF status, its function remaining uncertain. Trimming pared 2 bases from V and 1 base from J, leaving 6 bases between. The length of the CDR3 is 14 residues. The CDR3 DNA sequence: TGCGCCAGCAGTCAAAGCAGGTCCTACAATGAGCAGTTCTTC. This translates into CASSQSRSYNEQFF.

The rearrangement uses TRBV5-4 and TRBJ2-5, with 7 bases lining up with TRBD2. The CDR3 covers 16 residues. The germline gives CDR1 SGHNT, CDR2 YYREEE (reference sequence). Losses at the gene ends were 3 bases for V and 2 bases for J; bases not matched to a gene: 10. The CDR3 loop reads CASSSFDLGLQETQYF. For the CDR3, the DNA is TGTGCCAGCAGCTCGTTTGACCTGGGACTACAAGAGACCCAGTACTTC. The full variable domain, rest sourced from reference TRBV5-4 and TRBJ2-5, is ETGVTQSPTHLIKTRGQQVTLRCSSQSGHNTVSWYQQALGQGPQFIFQYYREEENGRGNFPPRFSGLQFPNYSSELNVNALELDDSALYLCASSSFDLGLQETQYFGPGTRLLVL.

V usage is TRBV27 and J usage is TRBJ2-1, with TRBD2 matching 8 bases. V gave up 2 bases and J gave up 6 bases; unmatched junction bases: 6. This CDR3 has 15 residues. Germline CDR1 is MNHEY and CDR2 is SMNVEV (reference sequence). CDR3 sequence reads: CASSLPSGSINEQFF. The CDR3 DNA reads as TGTGCCAGCAGTTTACCGAGCGGGAGTATCAATGAGCAGTTCTTC.

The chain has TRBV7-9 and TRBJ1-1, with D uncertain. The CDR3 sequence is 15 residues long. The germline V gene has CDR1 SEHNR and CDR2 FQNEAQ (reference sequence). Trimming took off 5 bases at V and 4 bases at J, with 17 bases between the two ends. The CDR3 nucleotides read TGTGCCAGCAGCCCGTGGGAGTTACACGGCACTGAAGCTTTCTTT. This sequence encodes CASSPWELHGTEAFF.